The 14 T cell receptor beta chains below come from one sample, sequenced in a study of blood T cell repertoires in COVID-19. Profiling relied on immunoSEQ multiplex PCR, and the TCRdb table lists in-frame clones only, not all of them. Altogether 150,000 or so clones are present, around 88% being singletons, with the ten largest covering around 2.9%. Sequenced sample: peripheral blood. These receptor sequences come from a man in his fifties or sixties with active or convalescent COVID-19.

This clone was observed once. Relative to the germline gene, one junction end is altered; a read error may explain this. This chain links TRBV11-3 with TRBJ2-3; 10 nucleotides agree with TRBD2. The CDR3 sequence is 16 residues long. Germline V gene sequence: CDR1 SGHNT, CDR2 YENEEA. The CDR3 DNA is TGTACCAGCAGCTTCGTAGCGGGGGGCGAGGGAGATACGCAGTATTTT. Translation gives CTSSFVAGGEGDTQYF.

The chain combines TRBV28 with TRBJ1-1, with 8 nucleotides matching TRBD1. Germline V gene sequence: CDR1 MDHEN, CDR2 SYDVKM. This CDR3 has 16 amino acids. Losses at the gene ends were 4 bases for V and 5 bases for J; bases not matched to a gene: 12. In DNA form, the CDR3 reads TGTGCCAGCAGTTCGGGGGGAACAGGGGGTCGGACTGAAGCTTTCTTT. Amino acid sequence: CASSSGGTGGRTEAFF. The variable domain in full, with the rest retrieved from reference TRBV28 and TRBJ1-1, is DVKVTQSSRYLVKRTGEKVFLECVQDMDHENMFWYRQDPGLGLRLIYFSYDVKMKEKGDIPEGYSVSREKKERFSLILESASTNQTSMYLCASSSGGTGGRTEAFFGQGTRLTVV.

The chain links TRBV7-2 to TRBJ1-1; D unresolved. CDR1 and CDR2 (germline): SGHTA, FQGNSA. The ends were cut back, 1 base at V and 1 base at J, with 7 bases in the middle. The CDR3 consists of 14 residues. CDR3 sequence: CASSLGRANTEAFF. The CDR3 nucleotides read TGTGCCAGCAGCTTAGGTCGAGCGAACACTGAAGCTTTCTTT.

CDR3 in amino acids: CASRGTGRQINEKLFF. CDR3 nucleotide sequence: TGCGCCAGCAGGGGAACCGGGAGGCAGATTAATGAAAAACTGTTTTTT. This chain joins TRBV10-1 and TRBJ1-4; D unresolved. The CDR3 is 16 amino acids. Trimming stripped 6 bases from V and 4 bases from J, with 18 bases between. CDR1 is WNHNN, CDR2 SYGVQD, per germline (reference sequence).

V and J are TRBV6-2 or TRBV6-3 and TRBJ1-2; TRBD1 matches at 7 bases. V shed 5 bases, J shed 7 bases, and the junction held 10 bases outside the gene matches. CDR1 is MNHEY, CDR2 SVGEGT, per germline. The CDR3 extends over 14 amino acids. The chain's CDR3 is CASSTGVWASGYTF. CDR3 sequence (DNA): TGTGCCAGCAGTACAGGGGTATGGGCGAGTGGCTACACCTTC.

The V call is TRBV6-5, the J call TRBJ2-5; 10 nucleotides match TRBD2. The V segment lost 2 bases and the J segment 2 bases; nucleotides outside the gene matches: 5. The V gene's germline CDR1 is MNHEY and CDR2 SVGAGI. The CDR3 is 16 residues long. The CDR3 here is CASSYGLTSGQETQYF. The CDR3 DNA follows: TGTGCCAGCAGTTACGGCCTGACTAGCGGGCAAGAGACCCAGTACTTC.

This clone showed up just a few times. J is TRBJ1-5 and V is TRBV5-5; D is unresolved. The germline gives CDR1 SGHKS, CDR2 YYEKEE (reference sequence). The CDR3 is 14 amino acids. Trimming cost V 4 bases and J 3 bases, with 11 bases left between them. CDR3 nucleotide sequence: TGTGCCAGCAGCCGCCGGGTCCTCAATCAGCCCCAGCATTTT. Amino acids: CASSRRVLNQPQHF.

The chain joins TRBV6-5 to TRBJ2-4, with 11 bases aligning to TRBD2. V lost 5 bases to trimming and J lost 7 bases; unmatched junction nucleotides: 4. Looked up from germline, CDR1 is MNHEY and CDR2 is SVGAGI. There are 14 residues in the CDR3. CDR3 residues: CASSPIAGGNIQYF. DNA of the CDR3: TGTGCCAGCAGTCCTATAGCGGGAGGGAACATTCAGTACTTC.

CDR3 nucleotides: TGTGCCAGCAGCTTTAGATCGGGACAGTCAAGCTCTGGGGCCAACGTCCTGACTTTC. This encodes CASSFRSGQSSSGANVLTF. The J gene is TRBJ2-6, the V gene TRBV11-2; 7 bases map to TRBD1. V was clipped by 3 bases and J by 0 bases; unmatched bases: 11. Germline CDR1 SGHAT, CDR2 FQNNGV. The CDR3 is made up of 19 amino acids. Supplemented by reference TRBV11-2 and TRBJ2-6, the full variable domain reads EAGVAQSPRYKIIEKRQSVAFWCNPISGHATLYWYQQILGQGPKLLIQFQNNGVVDDSQLPKDRFSAERLKGVDSTLKIQPAKLEDSAVYLCASSFRSGQSSSGANVLTFGAGSRLTVL.

This chain joins TRBV7-2 and TRBJ2-2; 8 nucleotides match TRBD2. Germline-derived CDR1 and CDR2 are SGHTA and FQGNSA. V shed 1 base and J 7 bases; nucleotides not matched to a gene: 5. This CDR3 has 15 amino acids. The CDR3 reads CASSLGGLGGGELFF. CDR3 sequence (DNA): TGTGCCAGCAGCTTAGGGGGACTAGGTGGCGGGGAGCTGTTTTTT.

This clone has just one count. The CDR3: CASTLGGKGGNTEAFF. As DNA, the CDR3 is TGTGCCAGTACCCTTGGGGGGAAAGGAGGGAACACTGAAGCTTTCTTT. The genes are TRBV19 and TRBJ1-1; a weak D match, TRBD1 (5 bases). Germline lookup yields CDR1 LNHDA and CDR2 SQIVND (reference sequence). Trimming pared 7 bases from V and 1 base from J, leaving 19 bases between. This CDR3 has 16 amino acids.

This clone has a single count. The chain employs TRBV4-2 and TRBJ1-1, with D tentatively TRBD1 (6 bases). From germline, CDR1 is LGHNA and CDR2 YNFKEQ. The CDR3 spans 16 residues. The V end was cut by 1 base, the J end by 0 bases, with 12 bases between. The chain's CDR3 is CASSQGVGGLNTEAFF. CDR3 bases: TGTGCCAGCAGCCAAGGGGTTGGGGGCTTGAACACTGAAGCTTTCTTT.

V gene TRBV18 combines with J gene TRBJ2-5, with a tentative D call TRBD1 (6 bases). V shed 6 bases and J shed 2 bases, with 10 bases lying between them. Germline V lookup: CDR1 KGHSH, CDR2 LQKENI. The CDR3 totals 13 residues. The CDR3 loop is CASSRQVQETQYF. The CDR3, as DNA: TGTGCCAGCTCTCGACAGGTACAAGAGACCCAGTACTTC.

A note on this clone: Germline and junction disagree at one end, which may indicate a read error. V usage is TRBV19 and J usage is TRBJ1-1, with TRBD1 as a possible D gene (6 bases). This CDR3 has 16 amino acids. Germline V gives CDR1 LNHDA, CDR2 SQIVND (reference sequence). For the CDR3, the DNA is TGTGCCAGTAGTCTCGGGCCGAGGGGGTTGAAGACTGAAGCTTTCTTT. Protein product: CASSLGPRGLKTEAFF.